This TCR beta chain derives from a study of early T cells in non-severe SARS-CoV-2 infection. V was shortened by 3 bases and J by 8 bases, with 5 bases between the two germline ends. Germline V gene lookup returns CDR1 SGHDN and CDR2 FVKESK. The CDR3 has 12 residues. Each CDR3 protein is one row after TCRdb ran MiXCR on the 5' RACE reads. Of about 80,000 distinct CDR3 sequences listed, approximately 12% are singletons. General study findings and limits: Anti-spike CD8 responses were favored by VDJdb matching, which missed private and CD4 specificities.

This clonotype showed up many times. What it binds is not known. The J gene is TRBJ2-6, the V gene TRBV14; the D is unclear. This receptor was taken from an adult who was a healthcare worker with PCR-confirmed SARS-CoV-2 infection or an uninfected control (not recorded which). The donor label of this sample is uncertain. This sample comprised whole blood, obtained at baseline. The CDR3 sequence is CASSQRTNVLTF. As DNA, the CDR3 is TGTGCCAGCAGCCAGCGGACCAACGTCCTGACTTTC. Based on the CDR3 plus reference TRBV14 and TRBJ2-6, the full variable domain is EAGVTQFPSHSVIEKGQTVTLRCDPISGHDNLYWYRRVMGKEIKFLLHFVKESKQDESGMPNNRFLAERTGGTYSTLKVQPAELEDSGVYFCASSQRTNVLTFGAGSRLTVL.